Each of the 29 T cell receptor beta chains below was sequenced from the same sample in a study of cytotoxic CD8 clonotypes in ibrutinib-treated CLL. Produced via immunoSEQ multiplex PCR; TCRdb's table is partial and in-frame only. The sample records 200,000 or so clones, over 65% being singletons. The source was PBMCs, collected after 12 months of ibrutinib treatment. The receptors derive from a human donor with chronic lymphocytic leukemia.

The CDR3: CAWSGSSWEAFF. The DNA for the CDR3 is TGTGCCTGGAGTGGAAGTTCCTGGGAGGCTTTCTTT. This chain uses TRBV30 with TRBJ1-1, with D hard to call. V lost 1 base, J lost 11 bases, and 14 bases lay in between. Looked up from germline, CDR1 is GTSNPN and CDR2 is SVGIG (reference sequence). The CDR3 spans 12 residues.

This chain uses TRBV5-1 with TRBJ2-3; the D call may be TRBD1 or TRBD2 (5 bases each). Germline-derived CDR1 and CDR2 are SGHRS and YFSETQ. This CDR3 is built from 14 residues. Trimming shortened V by 2 bases and J by 2 bases, and 9 bases separated the two germline ends. The CDR3 nucleotides are TGCGCCAGCAGCTTCCGGGGACCCACAGATACGCAGTATTTT. It yields the protein CASSFRGPTDTQYF.

A few counts support this clone. This rearrangement joins TRBV19 to TRBJ2-1; no clear D. The CDR3 length is 11 residues. The V gene's germline CDR1 is LNHDA and CDR2 SQIVND (reference sequence). Trimming left V 6 bases short and J 11 bases short, with 11 bases between. The CDR3 here is CASRSDVQQFF. CDR3 bases: TGTGCCAGTAGATCGGATGTCCAGCAGTTCTTC.

The chain has TRBV7-2 and TRBJ1-5, with D possibly TRBD1 on 5 matching bases. CDR3 length equals 13 residues. V was clipped by 6 bases and J by 4 bases, with 10 bases between them. CDR1 and CDR2 (germline): SGHTA, FQGNSA. The CDR3 protein is CASRSGTNQPQHF. The CDR3 nucleotides are TGTGCCAGCAGATCCGGGACTAATCAGCCCCAGCATTTT. Complete variable domain (other parts from reference TRBV7-2 and TRBJ1-5): GAGVSQSPSNKVTEKGKDVELRCDPISGHTALYWYRQSLGQGLEFLIYFQGNSAPDKSGLPSDRFSAERTGGSVSTLTIQRTQQEDSAVYLCASRSGTNQPQHFGDGTRLSIL.

This clone was recorded a few times. The chain joins TRBV19 to TRBJ1-5; 11 nucleotides agree with TRBD1. V lost 5 bases to trimming and J lost 7 bases; unmatched junction nucleotides: 1. The CDR3 spans 13 residues. Germline V gene lookup returns CDR1 LNHDA and CDR2 SQIVND (reference sequence). The CDR3 loop reads CASSGDRGQPQHF. In nucleotides, the CDR3 is TGTGCCAGTAGTGGGGACAGGGGGCAGCCCCAGCATTTT.

The chain combines TRBV27 with TRBJ2-7, with D perhaps TRBD1 (5 bases). Trimming took 0 bases from V and 2 from J, leaving 11 bases between them. CDR1 is MNHEY, CDR2 SMNVEV, per germline (reference sequence). There are 15 residues in the CDR3. The CDR3 nucleotides read TGTGCCAGCAGTTTATCGTCCCCAGGGCCCTACGAGCAGTACTTC. This codes for CASSLSSPGPYEQYF.

This clone has only a few counts. This chain connects TRBV6-1 to TRBJ2-7; TRBD2 matches 7 bases. Per germline, CDR1 MNHNS and CDR2 SASEGT. This CDR3 region has 14 residues. With 8 bases clipped from V and 1 base from J, the junction kept 8 bases outside the gene matches. The DNA of the CDR3 is TGTGCCAGCGGAACTAGCGCCCAATCCTACGAGCAGTACTTC. Translating gives CASGTSAQSYEQYF.

This clone was seen more than once but under ten times. This sequence joins TRBV19 and TRBJ1-5; D call uncertain. The CDR3 extends over 13 amino acids. With 7 bases removed from V and 4 bases from J, the gap between germline ends came to 11 bases. CDR1 and CDR2 (germline): LNHDA, SQIVND (reference sequence). CDR3 in amino acids: CASKWSGNQPQHF. For the CDR3, the DNA is TGTGCCAGTAAGTGGTCCGGGAATCAGCCCCAGCATTTT.

The chain has TRBV30 and TRBJ2-7, with TRBD1 matching 9 bases. This CDR3 region has 15 residues. Germline assignment: CDR1 GTSNPN and CDR2 SVGIG (reference sequence). V was pared by 2 bases and J by 4 bases, with 9 bases of the junction left unmatched. The CDR3, as DNA: TGTGCCTGGAGTAAAAGGGACAGGGTCACGTACGAGCAGTACTTC. It encodes CAWSKRDRVTYEQYF.

The J gene is TRBJ1-1, the V gene TRBV7-3, with D perhaps matching TRBD1 (5 bases). This CDR3 contains 13 residues. V was shortened by 3 bases and J by 3 bases, with 8 bases between the two germline ends. CDR1 is SGHTA and CDR2 is FQGTGA in the germline V gene. For the CDR3, the DNA is TGTGCCAGCAGCTTTGGGGGTTACACTGAAGCTTTCTTT. Translation gives CASSFGGYTEAFF.

The V gene is TRBV6-1, the J gene TRBJ2-5; no firm D call. The length of the CDR3 is 13 residues. The germline gives CDR1 MNHNS, CDR2 SASEGT. Trimming left V 8 bases short and J 2 bases short, with 12 bases between. The CDR3 is CASRRLEQETQYF. DNA of the CDR3: TGTGCCAGCCGTCGATTGGAGCAAGAGACCCAGTACTTC.

This clone has only a few counts. This chain uses TRBV13 with TRBJ1-1; the match to TRBD1 covers 10 bases. The CDR3 covers 15 residues. CDR1 is PRHDT and CDR2 is FYEKMQ in the germline V gene (reference sequence). Trimming cost V 6 bases and J 6 bases; bases outside gene matches: 10. CDR3 loop: CASSNTGTGAAEAFF. The CDR3 nucleotides are TGTGCCAGCAGTAACACCGGGACAGGGGCCGCTGAAGCTTTCTTT.

This sequence joins TRBV4-2 and TRBJ2-7; no reliable D call. V lost 0 bases to trimming and J lost 1 base, with 7 bases between them. This CDR3 contains 14 residues. In germline, CDR1 is LGHNA, CDR2 YNFKEQ. CDR3 coding DNA: TGTGCCAGCAGCCAAGAAGTTGTGTCCTACGAGCAGTACTTC. It is translated as CASSQEVVSYEQYF.

This chain connects TRBV18 to TRBJ1-4; 8 nucleotides line up with TRBD1. The J segment lost 6 bases and the V segment lost 2 bases, leaving 11 bases of the junction unmatched. This CDR3 region has 17 residues. Germline assignment: CDR1 KGHSH and CDR2 LQKENI. The CDR3 nucleotides are TGTGCCAGCTCACCAAAGAGAACCGGGACAGGATATGAAAAACTGTTTTTT. Its translation: CASSPKRTGTGYEKLFF. Drawing the rest from reference TRBV18 and TRBJ1-4, the complete variable domain is NAGVMQNPRHLVRRRGQEARLRCSPMKGHSHVYWYRQLPEEGLKFMVYLQKENIIDESGMPKERFSAEFPKEGPSILRIQQVVRGDSAAYFCASSPKRTGTGYEKLFFGSGTQLSVL.

J is TRBJ2-1 and V is TRBV6-5; 7 bases align to TRBD2. The CDR3 has 14 amino acids. V dropped 2 bases and J dropped 4; count of bases not matched to a gene: 2. The germline V gene has CDR1 MNHEY and CDR2 SVGAGI. The CDR3 DNA sequence: TGTGCCAGCAGTTACCAGCGGGATTACAATGAGCAGTTCTTC. Amino acids: CASSYQRDYNEQFF.

The J gene is TRBJ2-7, the V gene TRBV6-5; perhaps TRBD2 as D (7 bases). Germline CDR1 is MNHEY and CDR2 is SVGAGI. The CDR3 runs 15 residues. The V end was cut by 0 bases, the J end by 3 bases, with 12 bases between. DNA of the CDR3: TGTGCCAGCAGTTACTCGGGGGGGCGCGTCTACGAGCAGTACTTC. Protein product: CASSYSGGRVYEQYF.

The J gene is TRBJ1-5, the V gene TRBV6-1, with D possibly matching TRBD1 (5 bases). Germline lookup yields CDR1 MNHNS and CDR2 SASEGT. The CDR3 loop spans 13 amino acids. The V gene lost 6 bases and the J gene lost 5 bases, with 11 bases spanning the gap. This CDR3 reads CASRTDPYQPQHF. The CDR3 DNA reads as TGTGCCAGCAGGACAGACCCATATCAGCCCCAGCATTTT.

V gene TRBV2 combines with J gene TRBJ2-5; 8 nucleotides match TRBD1. Germline CDR1 reads SNHLY; CDR2 reads FYNNEI. The length of the CDR3 is 14 residues. V lost 7 bases and J lost 3; bases outside the gene matches: 7. In DNA, the CDR3 is TGTGCCAGCAATCTTCAGGGGGCTGAAGAGACCCAGTACTTC. Translating gives CASNLQGAEETQYF.

The rearrangement links TRBV5-1 to TRBJ1-1; the match to TRBD1 covers 8 bases. V trimming: 4 bases; J trimming: 1 base; junction bases outside the gene matches: 3. This CDR3 contains 14 residues. Germline V gene lookup returns CDR1 SGHRS and CDR2 YFSETQ. CDR3 coding DNA: TGCGCCAGCAGCCCACAGGGGGGGAACACTGAAGCTTTCTTT. Translated, it gives CASSPQGGNTEAFF.

V usage is TRBV18 and J usage is TRBJ1-3; 7 bases align to TRBD1. Trimming cost V 1 base and J 3 bases; bases outside gene matches: 6. Germline CDR1 and CDR2: KGHSH and LQKENI. The CDR3 spans 16 residues. The CDR3 here is CASSPRDSPLGNTIYF. In DNA, the CDR3 is TGTGCCAGCTCACCACGGGACAGCCCTCTTGGAAACACCATATATTTT.

J is TRBJ2-5 and V is TRBV10-3, with 13 bases identical to TRBD2. The germline V gene encodes CDR1 ENHRY and CDR2 SYGVKD. Trimming cost V 6 bases and J 4 bases; bases outside gene matches: 2. The CDR3 covers 14 residues. Here the CDR3 DNA reads TGTGCCATCAGCACTAGCGGGGGGGGAGAGACCCAGTACTTC. This gives the protein CAISTSGGGETQYF.

This clone occurred once. CDR3 DNA: TGTGCCAGCAGTGCTTGGGGGCCCTTGGAAACTGAAGCTTTCTTT. Translated: CASSAWGPLETEAFF. V gene TRBV6-1 combines with J gene TRBJ1-1; D possibly corresponds to TRBD1 (6 bases). This CDR3 comprises 15 residues. CDR1 is MNHNS and CDR2 is SASEGT in the germline V gene. Trimming pared 4 bases from V and 5 bases from J, leaving 17 bases between.

V gene TRBV4-1 combines with J gene TRBJ1-1; D uncertain. Trimming pared 0 bases from V and 2 bases from J, leaving 7 bases between. Germline assignment: CDR1 MGHRA and CDR2 YSYEKL. The CDR3 covers 14 residues. The CDR3 loop is CASSQDWGNTEAFF. CDR3 coding DNA: TGCGCCAGCAGCCAAGATTGGGGAAACACTGAAGCTTTCTTT.

Concerning this clone itself: Mismatch with germline at one junction end may stem from a read error. The V gene is TRBV7-7, the J gene TRBJ2-2, with D unresolved. Germline V gene data show CDR1 as SSHAT and CDR2 as FNYEAQ (reference sequence). The CDR3 covers 14 residues. In DNA form, the CDR3 reads TGTGCTAGCAGCCCGGGTGGCCCCGCCGGGGAGCTGTTTTTT. Amino acids: CASSPGGPAGELFF.

The V call is TRBV5-6, the J call TRBJ2-7; D remains unclear. The V end lost 5 bases, the J end lost 0 bases, and 9 bases lay between the germline ends. CDR3 size: 13 residues. The germline CDR1 and CDR2 sequences are SGHDT and YYEEEE. DNA for the CDR3: TGTGCCAGCAGTTTCAGGAGCTCCTACGAGCAGTACTTC. Translation gives CASSFRSSYEQYF.

The chain has TRBV27 and TRBJ2-7; TRBD1 might be the D (6 bases). The germline V and J ends were trimmed by 8 bases and 8 bases, with 28 bases remaining between them. Germline CDR1 and CDR2: MNHEY and SMNVEV (reference sequence). CDR3 length: 16 residues. In DNA form, the CDR3 reads TGTGCCAGCGGAGTAAAGTGGGACACCAACCCTAAAAAGCAGTACTTC. Its protein is CASGVKWDTNPKKQYF.

This clone was recorded a few times. The V and J genes are TRBV7-2 and TRBJ1-5; D possibly corresponds to TRBD1 (6 bases). V lost 5 bases to trimming and J lost 9 bases, with 20 bases between them. From germline, CDR1 is SGHTA and CDR2 FQGNSA. The length of the CDR3 is 15 residues. DNA for the CDR3: TGTGCCAGCAGCCGATCATTGGGGGGCGGTGGGCCCCAGCATTTT. Encoded protein: CASSRSLGGGGPQHF.

The gene calls are TRBV2 and TRBJ2-7; no clear D. Trimming took off 1 base at V and 6 bases at J, with 10 bases between the two ends. Germline-derived CDR1 and CDR2 are SNHLY and FYNNEI. The CDR3 runs to 13 residues. The CDR3 sequence: CASSEGGVTEQYF. The CDR3 DNA is TGTGCCAGCAGTGAAGGAGGAGTTACCGAGCAGTACTTC.

This chain uses TRBV18 with TRBJ1-5; D may be TRBD1 (5 bases). V was pared by 5 bases and J by 4 bases, with 9 bases between. Looked up from germline, CDR1 is KGHSH and CDR2 is LQKENI. The CDR3 is 13 amino acids. CDR3 region: CASSDQGNQPQHF. The CDR3 DNA sequence: TGTGCCAGCTCAGACCAGGGTAATCAGCCCCAGCATTTT.